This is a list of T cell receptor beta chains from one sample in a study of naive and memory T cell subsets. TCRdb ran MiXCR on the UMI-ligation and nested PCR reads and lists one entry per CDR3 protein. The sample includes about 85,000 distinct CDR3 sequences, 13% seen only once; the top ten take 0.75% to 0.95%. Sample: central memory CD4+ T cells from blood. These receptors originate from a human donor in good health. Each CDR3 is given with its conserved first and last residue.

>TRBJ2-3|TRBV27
CASSSMGDTQYF
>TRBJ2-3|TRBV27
CASIPLRPGADTQYF
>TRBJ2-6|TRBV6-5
CASSSLSSSSGANVLTF
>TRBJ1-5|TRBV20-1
CSLKGGGNQPQHF
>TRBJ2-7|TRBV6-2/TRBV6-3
CASSYRDYGDRRNNYLVHEQYF
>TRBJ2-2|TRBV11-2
CASSGGANTGELFF
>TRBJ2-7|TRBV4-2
CASSQVRAGTKPYEQYF
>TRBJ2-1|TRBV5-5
CASSLRTGGHEQFF
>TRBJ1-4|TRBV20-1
CSAAGTGANEKLFF
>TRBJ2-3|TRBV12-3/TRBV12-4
CASSRQGLDTQYF
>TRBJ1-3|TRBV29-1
CSRGCQGRHSGNTIYF
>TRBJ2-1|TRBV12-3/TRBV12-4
CASSSNRGGNEQFF
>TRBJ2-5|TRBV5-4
CASSLRAGDETQYF
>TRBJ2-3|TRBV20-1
CSAARAGGADTQYF
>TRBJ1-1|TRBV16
CASSPQAGGTEAFF
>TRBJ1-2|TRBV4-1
CASSQEKDSTNYGYTF
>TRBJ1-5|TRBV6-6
CASSPFGGQGFRGNQPQHF
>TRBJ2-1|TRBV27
CASSRGLALEQFF
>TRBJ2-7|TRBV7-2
CASSLEGASTYEQYF
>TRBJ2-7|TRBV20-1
CSARAPGLAGGEQYF
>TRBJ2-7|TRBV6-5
CASSLSGTGTYEQYF
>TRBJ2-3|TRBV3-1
CASSPTLTSGGYTQYF
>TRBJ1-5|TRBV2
CASSRTGDNQPQHF
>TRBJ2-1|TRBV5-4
CASSPPGTARGNGEQFF
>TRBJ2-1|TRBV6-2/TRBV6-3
CASRGLANYNEQFF
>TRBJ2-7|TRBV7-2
CASSLVSGREQYF
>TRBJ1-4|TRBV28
CASSGNEKLFF
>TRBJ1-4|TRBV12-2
CASRLGLGPPSCEKLFF
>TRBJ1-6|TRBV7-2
CASSLGIDSSPLHF
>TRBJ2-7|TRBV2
CASTDREIYEQYF
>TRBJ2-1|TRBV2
CASAIAGSSYNEQFF
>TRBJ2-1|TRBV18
CASSRTSGSLDEQFF
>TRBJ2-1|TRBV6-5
CASSYGVGQFF
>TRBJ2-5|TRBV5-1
CASSLAMRSETQYF
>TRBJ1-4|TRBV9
CASSVGGGLRGSEKLFF
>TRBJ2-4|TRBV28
CASIEGTGAASAKNIQYF
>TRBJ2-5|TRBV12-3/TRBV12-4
CATAGRGQETQYF
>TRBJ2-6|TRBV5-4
CASSLSGSGANVLTF
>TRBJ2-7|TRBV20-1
CSARDHRGRDGEQYF
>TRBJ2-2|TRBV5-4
CASSLKRANTGELFF
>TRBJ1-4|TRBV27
CASSRQGFEDEKLFF